This T cell receptor (beta chain) was recovered during a study of blood T cell repertoires in COVID-19. Background on the study: Nucleic acid was either cDNA or gDNA, and it came from T cells, B-cell-depleted T cells, or PBMCs.

Germline-derived CDR1 and CDR2 are GTSNPN and SVGIG (reference sequence). The CDR3 extends over 12 amino acids. The V end lost 8 bases, the J end lost 2 bases, and 12 bases lay between the germline ends. Clones were sequenced by immunoSEQ multiplex PCR, and TCRdb holds only the in-frame ones, with some missing. The data show around 200,000 clones, with approximately 82% seen just once and roughly 2.9% held by the top ten. This sequence originates from a man in his forties or fifties with active or convalescent COVID-19. The chain joins TRBV30 to TRBJ1-2; D might be TRBD1 (5 bases). The material sequenced was peripheral blood. CDR3 amino acids: CAGTVVNYGYTF. Written as DNA, the CDR3 is TGTGCCGGGACGGTCGTAAACTATGGCTACACCTTC.